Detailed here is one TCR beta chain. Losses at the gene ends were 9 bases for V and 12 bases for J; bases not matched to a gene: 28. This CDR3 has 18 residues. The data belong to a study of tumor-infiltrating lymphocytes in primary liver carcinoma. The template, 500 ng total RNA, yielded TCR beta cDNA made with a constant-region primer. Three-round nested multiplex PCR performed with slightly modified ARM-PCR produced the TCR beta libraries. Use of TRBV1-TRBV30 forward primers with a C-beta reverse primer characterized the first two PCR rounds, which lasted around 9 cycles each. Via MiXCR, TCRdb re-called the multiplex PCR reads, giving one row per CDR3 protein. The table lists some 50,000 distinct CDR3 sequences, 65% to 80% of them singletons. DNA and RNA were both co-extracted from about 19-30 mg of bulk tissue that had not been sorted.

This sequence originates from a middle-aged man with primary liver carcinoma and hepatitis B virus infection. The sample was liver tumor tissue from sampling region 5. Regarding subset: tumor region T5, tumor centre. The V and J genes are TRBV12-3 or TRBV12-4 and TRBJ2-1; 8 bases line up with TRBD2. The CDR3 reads CARSPRGAGEGSYNMQFF. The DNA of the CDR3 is TGTGCCAGGAGTCCTAGGGGAGCGGGAGAAGGCTCCTACAATATGCAGTTCTTC.